The TCR beta chain under discussion was sequenced for a study of patients and donors after allogeneic stem cell transplantation. Using its own MiXCR run on the RT-PCR reads, TCRdb lists one record per CDR3 protein. The sample yields under 200,000 distinct CDR3 sequences, approximately 30% seen once. Sequencing input: blood, either unsorted or a sorted T cell fraction (not recorded which). The TCR originated in a human donor who was either an allogeneic HSCT recipient or a stem cell or donor lymphocyte infusion donor (not recorded which). It is not recorded whose cells these are; they may come from a transplant donor.

CDR3 residues: CATSIVGLAGYNEQFF. CDR3 coding DNA: TGTGCCACCAGCATCGTAGGACTAGCGGGGTACAATGAGCAGTTCTTC. The rearrangement uses TRBV15 and TRBJ2-1, with 12 bases identical to TRBD2. Unmatched junction bases numbered 5, after V lost 4 bases and J lost 4 bases. The CDR3 sequence is 16 residues long. Looked up from germline, CDR1 is LNHNV and CDR2 is YYDKDF (reference sequence).